These T cell receptor beta chains were read from a single sample in a study of blood T cell repertoires in COVID-19. Clones were sequenced by immunoSEQ multiplex PCR, and TCRdb holds only the in-frame ones, with some missing. The sample lists roughly 200,000 clones, 86% occurring once. Sequenced sample: PBMCs or T cells enriched from blood (not recorded which). These receptors were collected from a woman between 40 and 50 years old with acute COVID-19. Each CDR3 is given with its conserved first and last residue. The order of the fields is D gene, clone size, J gene, V gene, CDR3 DNA, CDR3 protein. A D gene is named only where the DNA matches it firmly. Size values are once, few and many counts, or a class for expanded clones, and some rows have none.

TRBD1,few,TRBJ2-1,TRBV13,TGTGCCAGCAGGCGGAGGGGACAGGGTTTACACAATGAGCAGTTCTTC,CASRRRGQGLHNEQFF
NA,NA,TRBJ1-1,TRBV5-4,TGTGCCAGCAGTTTAGGGAGTGTACCTGAAGCTTTCTTT,CASSLGSVPEAFF
TRBD2,NA,TRBJ2-4,TRBV5-8,TGTGCCAGCAGCTTGGCCCTAGCGGCTAAAAACATTCAGTACTTC,CASSLALAAKNIQYF
TRBD1,NA,TRBJ1-2,TRBV7-2,TGTGCCAGCAGCTCAAGGACAGGGGCCTATGGCTACACCTTC,CASSSRTGAYGYTF
NA,few,TRBJ1-1,TRBV5-1,TGCGCCAGCACCCGGGAGGGTGTTTTGACTGAAGCTTTCTTT,CASTREGVLTEAFF
NA,NA,TRBJ2-5,TRBV5-4,TGTGCCAGCAGCCGGAACGGGGAGACCCAGTACTTC,CASSRNGETQYF
TRBD1,NA,TRBJ1-5,TRBV5-5,TGTGCCAGCAGCTCCAACTTCGGGACAGGGGGGTTAAATCAGCCCCAGCATTTT,CASSSNFGTGGLNQPQHF
TRBD1,NA,TRBJ1-1,TRBV6-5,TGTGCCAGCAGTTATGACAACAGGGGCCGAAACACTGAAGCTTTCTTT,CASSYDNRGRNTEAFF
TRBD1,NA,TRBJ1-1,TRBV2,TGTGCCAGCCGGGGACAGGGCGCTGAAGCTTTCTTT,CASRGQGAEAFF
NA,NA,TRBJ1-1,TRBV2,TGTGCCAGCAGCCCAATGAACACTGAAGCTTTCTTT,CASSPMNTEAFF
NA,NA,TRBJ1-6,TRBV30,TGTGCCCAGGCAGGCCAGGGAAATTCACCCCTCCACTTT,CAQAGQGNSPLHF
NA,NA,TRBJ1-1,TRBV19,TGTGCCAGTAGTACGGGGCGAGGGGTCGGACAGAGAAATACTTTGAACACTGAAGCTTTCTTT,CASSTGRGVGQRNTLNTEAFF
TRBD1,NA,TRBJ1-4,TRBV19,TGTGCCAGTAGGGTAATCGGGACAGCAAATGAAAAACTGTTTTTT,CASRVIGTANEKLFF
NA,NA,TRBJ1-3,TRBV9,TGTGCCAGTAGTGGCGACACGTCTGGAAACACCATATATTTT,CASSGDTSGNTIYF
NA,NA,TRBJ2-1,TRBV7-7,TGTGCCAGCAGACGCCTGGCAGGGGTCGATGAGCAGTTCTTC,CASRRLAGVDEQFF
NA,NA,TRBJ1-2,TRBV18,TGTGCCAGCTCGCGGACACTGGATAACTATGGCTACACCTTC,CASSRTLDNYGYTF
TRBD1,NA,TRBJ1-5,TRBV7-9,TGTGCCAGCACCCAGATAGCGCCGGGACAGGGGGCTCTGAGCAATCAGCCCCAGCATTTT,CASTQIAPGQGALSNQPQHF
TRBD1,NA,TRBJ1-3,TRBV2,TGTGCCAGCAGGGTACAGGGGGCAAGTGGAAACACCATATATTTT,CASRVQGASGNTIYF
TRBD1,once,TRBJ1-1,TRBV4-3,TGCGCCAGCAGCCAAGTTCAGGGGGACAGTAACACTGAAGCTTTCTTT,CASSQVQGDSNTEAFF
NA,NA,TRBJ2-1,TRBV6-5,TGTGCCAGCAGTTACGGGACTCTCAATGAGCAGTTCTTC,CASSYGTLNEQFF
NA,NA,TRBJ1-1,TRBV9,TGTGCCAGCAGCGTAACAGGGTTCGCTGAAGCTTTCTTT,CASSVTGFAEAFF
TRBD1,NA,TRBJ1-2,TRBV28,TGTGCCAGCAGTCTACAGGGGGCGCGGATGGGAGGCTACACCTTC,CASSLQGARMGGYTF
TRBD2,NA,TRBJ2-3,TRBV4-3,TGCGCCAGCAGCCAAGATTTTCTAGCGGGGACAGATACGCAGTATTTT,CASSQDFLAGTDTQYF
TRBD2,once,TRBJ2-1,TRBV9,TGTGCCAGCAGCCCGACTAGCGGGGGGGAGCAGTTCTTC,CASSPTSGGEQFF
NA,once,TRBJ1-5,TRBV19,TGTGCCAGTAGTATAATCGGGGGCAATCAGCCCCAGCATTTT,CASSIIGGNQPQHF
NA,few,TRBJ1-3,TRBV6-5,TGTGCCAGCAGTTACCCAGGGGTTGATTCTGGAAACACCATATATTTT,CASSYPGVDSGNTIYF
NA,NA,TRBJ1-5,TRBV27,TGTGCCAGCAGGAGCCGGGGGGGAAAGGACCAGCCCCAGCATTTT,CASRSRGGKDQPQHF
TRBD1,NA,TRBJ1-2,TRBV4-1,TGCGCCAGCAGCCAAGAGCCAGCCAGGGGGGCGCAGGCGGGGACCTTC,CASSQEPARGAQAGTF
NA,NA,TRBJ2-7,TRBV6-1,TGTGCCAGCAGGGAAGGTACATCCCACGAGCAGTACTTC,CASREGTSHEQYF
TRBD1,NA,TRBJ1-2,TRBV12-3/TRBV12-4,TGTGCCAGCAGTTTAGCAAACAGGGGTGGCTACACCTTC,CASSLANRGGYTF
NA,NA,TRBJ2-5,TRBV5-1,TGCGCCAGCAGCTTGGGTAGCGCCCAAGAGACCCAGTACTTC,CASSLGSAQETQYF
TRBD2,NA,TRBJ2-7,TRBV2,TGTGCCAGCAGTGGACTAGCGGGGGGCCGGAGCTCCTACGAGCAGTACTTC,CASSGLAGGRSSYEQYF
TRBD2,NA,TRBJ2-3,TRBV5-1,TGCGCCAGCAGCGTGGGAACGACTAGCGGGGGCACAGATACGCAGTATTTT,CASSVGTTSGGTDTQYF
NA,NA,TRBJ1-6,TRBV7-2,TGTGCCAGCAGCTTGGTGGGGCTGTCTAATTCACCCCTCCACTTT,CASSLVGLSNSPLHF
NA,NA,TRBJ2-1,TRBV24-1,TGTGCCACCAGTGATCTAGCGGAGCAGTTCTTC,CATSDLAEQFF
NA,NA,TRBJ1-4,TRBV2,TGTGCCAGCAGCCCGACGGCAGGGAATGAAAAACTGTTTTTT,CASSPTAGNEKLFF
TRBD2,NA,TRBJ2-2,TRBV9,TGTGCCAGCAGCAGAGGACTAGCGGGGGCCACCGGGGAGCTGTTTTTT,CASSRGLAGATGELFF
TRBD1,once,TRBJ1-1,TRBV3-1/TRBV3-2,TGTGCCAGCAGCCAAAGGGGACAGAAGACTGAAGCTTTCTTT,CASSQRGQKTEAFF
NA,NA,TRBJ1-2,TRBV9,TGTGCCAGCAGCGTAGGTCAGGGATCGTACGGCTACACCTTC,CASSVGQGSYGYTF
NA,NA,TRBJ1-2,TRBV7-2,TGTGCCAGCAGCTTAAACTATCAAACCGGGGACACGGGAGGCTACACCTTC,CASSLNYQTGDTGGYTF
NA,NA,TRBJ2-1,TRBV21-1,TGTGCCAGCAGCAGAACAGGGGGCGGATTCTACAATGAGCAGTTCTTC,CASSRTGGGFYNEQFF
TRBD1,NA,TRBJ1-2,TRBV5-1,TGCGCCAGCAGCCCGCGGACAGGGGATGGCTACACCTTC,CASSPRTGDGYTF
NA,NA,TRBJ2-3,TRBV5-6,TGTGCCAGCAGCCAGGGGATCAGGGTGGTAGATACGCAGTATTTT,CASSQGIRVVDTQYF
TRBD1,NA,TRBJ1-2,TRBV7-9,TGTGCCAGCAGCGGGGACAGAATCCTTGGCTACACCTTC,CASSGDRILGYTF
TRBD2,NA,TRBJ2-3,TRBV5-1,TGCGCCAGCAGCTTAAGGGTAGCGGGGGGCGATACGCAGTATTTT,CASSLRVAGGDTQYF
TRBD1,once,TRBJ1-1,TRBV5-6,TGTGCCAGCAGCGGGGTAGGGGACAGTGAAGCTTTCTTT,CASSGVGDSEAFF
NA,NA,TRBJ1-6,TRBV19,TGTGCCAGTAGTACGCAGGGTAACTCACCCCTCCACTTT,CASSTQGNSPLHF
TRBD1,once,TRBJ1-2,TRBV10-3,TGTGCCATCAGTGTGACAGGGAACTATGGCTACACCTTC,CAISVTGNYGYTF
TRBD2,NA,TRBJ2-2,TRBV3-1/TRBV3-2,TGTGCCAGCAGCCCCCCTGGGGGGGGGAACACCGGGAAGCTGTTTTTT,CASSPPGGGNTGKLFF
NA,once,TRBJ1-4,TRBV3-1/TRBV3-2,TGTGCCAGCAGCTCACAGGGCTTTACTGAAAAACTGTTTTTT,CASSSQGFTEKLFF
NA,NA,TRBJ1-5,TRBV6-6,TGTGCCAGCAGTTACTCGAACGGGGGTCAGCCCCAGCATTTT,CASSYSNGGQPQHF
NA,NA,TRBJ1-5,TRBV5-4,TGTGCCAGCAGCTTGGTCCCGGGCAATCAGCCCCAGCATTTT,CASSLVPGNQPQHF
NA,NA,TRBJ1-2,TRBV7-9,TGTGCCAGCAGCTTAGTCGAGGTGATTCATGGCTACACCTTC,CASSLVEVIHGYTF